This T cell receptor (beta chain) emerged from a study of post-analysis software for immune sequencing data. Looking at the study overall: As for disease course, relapsing-remitting, secondary progressive and progressive-relapsing multiple sclerosis were all included. General study results and limits: Analysis by F measure revealed that same-batch samples clustered strongly together. Controls significantly exceeded multiple sclerosis patients in normalized Chao1 diversity. A handful of TRBV segments, including TRBV5-6, TRBV5-1 and TRBV20-1, were more frequent in patients than controls.

Unique molecular identifiers had been added to the TCR beta cDNA libraries. TCRdb re-called the PCR reads through MiXCR, storing one row per CDR3 protein. The sample contains hundreds of thousands of distinct CDR3 sequences, 53% of which appear only once. About this clonotype: Its matching antigen is unknown. Its ends do not fully match the called genes, so a read error is possible.

Looked up from germline, CDR1 is MNHEY and CDR2 is SMNVEV (reference sequence). The CDR3 runs 13 residues. This TCR was recovered from a girl aged 10-17 years with multiple sclerosis. The specimen sequenced was blood. The rearrangement uses TRBV27 and TRBJ1-5; D is uncertain. The CDR3 coding sequence is TGTGCCAGCAGTTCCCTAGGGAATCAGCCTCAGCATTTT. It codes for CASSSLGNQPQHF.